The 18 T cell receptor beta chains given below trace back to one sample, sequenced in a study of T-cell memory formation after mild COVID-19. Via MiXCR, TCRdb re-called the 5' RACE reads, giving one row per CDR3 protein. The table lists 530,000 or so distinct CDR3 sequences, roughly 17% of them singletons, with just over 8% in the top ten. What was sequenced was PBMCs or a T cell subset sorted from them (not recorded which). The receptors were sampled from an adult woman who had mild COVID-19 (a few samples of this study predate the infection). Cell type and time point are not known.

V is TRBV4-1 and J is TRBJ1-2; TRBD1 might be the D (6 bases). Trimming took 2 bases from V and 4 from J, leaving 14 bases between them. The CDR3 runs 15 residues. CDR1 is MGHRA and CDR2 is YSYEKL in the germline V gene. The CDR3 DNA reads TGCGCCAGCAGCCAAACTCGGGGGGCTGCCTATGGCTACACCTTC. This sequence encodes CASSQTRGAAYGYTF.

This clonotype was seen only a few times. This chain connects TRBV7-6 to TRBJ1-6; D gene unclear. The V end was cut by 3 bases, the J end by 7 bases, with 10 bases between. The CDR3 consists of 14 residues. Germline CDR1 reads SGHVS; CDR2 reads FNYEAQ. The CDR3 region has the DNA TGTGCCAGCAGCTTGGCCGAGACCAATTCACCCCTCCACTTT. It specifies CASSLAETNSPLHF.

This clonotype came up a few times. J is TRBJ2-5 and V is TRBV29-1, with unresolved D. CDR1 and CDR2 (germline): SQVTM, ANQGSEA. CDR3 size: 14 residues. V was clipped by 3 bases and J by 1 base, with 12 bases between them. CDR3 DNA: TGCAGCGTTGATCTGGGAACAGTCCAAGAGACCCAGTACTTC. The encoded protein is CSVDLGTVQETQYF.

Many counts were recorded for this clonotype. The rearrangement links TRBV5-1 to TRBJ1-2; D call uncertain. V was clipped by 7 bases and J by 2 bases, with 12 bases between them. The CDR3 has 13 amino acids. The germline V gene encodes CDR1 SGHRS and CDR2 YFSETQ. CDR3 in amino acids: CASSDGFNYGYTF. The CDR3 DNA sequence: TGCGCCAGCTCGGACGGATTCAACTATGGCTACACCTTC.

This clonotype was picked up a small number of times. The gene calls are TRBV24-1 and TRBJ2-2; 10 nucleotides line up with TRBD1. The germline gives CDR1 KGHDR, CDR2 SFDVKD. This CDR3 region has 15 residues. Trimming at V came to 6 bases and at J to 3 bases, leaving 3 bases not matched to a gene. The CDR3 nucleotides read TGTGCCACCAGTATGGGGACAGGGGACACCGGGGAGCTGTTTTTT. It yields the protein CATSMGTGDTGELFF.

This clonotype was seen a few times. This rearrangement joins TRBV5-1 to TRBJ2-3; TRBD2 agrees at 9 bases. This CDR3 has 14 amino acids. With 0 bases clipped from V and 10 bases from J, the junction kept 6 bases outside the gene matches. Germline lookup yields CDR1 SGHRS and CDR2 YFSETQ. The DNA for the CDR3 is TGCGCCAGCAGCTTGGGGACTAGCGAACGGTCGCAGTATTTT. Protein sequence: CASSLGTSERSQYF.

This clonotype was seen a handful of times. This rearrangement joins TRBV6-2 or TRBV6-3 to TRBJ2-7; perhaps TRBD1 as D (6 bases). Germline V gene data show CDR1 as MNHEY and CDR2 as SVGEGT. The CDR3 is 14 amino acids. The V end lost 2 bases, the J end lost 1 base, and 9 bases lay between the germline ends. This CDR3 is CASSYGDRSYEQYF. CDR3 bases: TGTGCCAGCAGTTACGGTGACAGGTCCTACGAGCAGTACTTC.

V and J are TRBV29-1 and TRBJ2-2; tentative D call: TRBD2 (6 bases). The CDR3 totals 13 residues. CDR1 and CDR2 (germline): SQVTM, ANQGSEA. V lost 7 bases to trimming and J lost 0 bases, with 9 bases between them. CDR3 bases: TGCAGCGGGAGGGAATCGAACACCGGGGAGCTGTTTTTT. It specifies CSGRESNTGELFF.

This sequence joins TRBV4-1 and TRBJ1-2, with 7 bases fitting TRBD1. CDR1 MGHRA and CDR2 YSYEKL come from the germline V gene. This CDR3 has 14 residues. V trimming: 10 bases; J trimming: 3 bases; junction bases outside the gene matches: 11. The CDR3 here is CATSYRGRDYGYTF. CDR3 nucleotide sequence: TGCGCCACCAGTTACAGGGGACGAGACTATGGCTACACCTTC.

Only a few counts were recorded for this clonotype. This chain links TRBV4-1 with TRBJ2-7; 7 positions agree with TRBD1. CDR1 is MGHRA, CDR2 YSYEKL, per germline. Trimming at V came to 3 bases and at J to 1 base, leaving 6 bases not matched to a gene. This CDR3 comprises 15 residues. The CDR3 nucleotides read TGCGCCAGCAGCCAGGTAACAGGGGAGTCCTACGAGCAGTACTTC. It is translated as CASSQVTGESYEQYF.

The chain uses TRBV11-2 and TRBJ2-1; D possibly matches TRBD1 or TRBD2 (5 bases each). V lost 0 bases and J 2 bases, leaving 17 bases between the germline ends. This CDR3 is built from 18 residues. CDR1 and CDR2 (germline): SGHAT, FQNNGV. DNA of the CDR3: TGTGCCAGCAGCTTAGACCCGAGGGGCTCCGGACCCTACAATGAGCAGTTCTTC. The encoded protein is CASSLDPRGSGPYNEQFF. The whole variable domain, remainder taken from reference TRBV11-2 and TRBJ2-1, is EAGVAQSPRYKIIEKRQSVAFWCNPISGHATLYWYQQILGQGPKLLIQFQNNGVVDDSQLPKDRFSAERLKGVDSTLKIQPAKLEDSAVYLCASSLDPRGSGPYNEQFFGPGTRLTVL.

This clonotype came up a few times. The J gene is TRBJ2-5, the V gene TRBV7-9; D possibly matches TRBD1 or TRBD2 (5 bases each). V lost 2 bases to trimming and J lost 4 bases, with 11 bases between them. Per germline, CDR1 SEHNR and CDR2 FQNEAQ (reference sequence). This CDR3 is 14 amino acids long. As DNA, the CDR3 is TGTGCCAGCAGCTTACAGAGGGGCCCAGAGACCCAGTACTTC. Protein sequence: CASSLQRGPETQYF.

This clonotype was observed a single time. The rearrangement links TRBV3-1 to TRBJ1-1; 7 nucleotides line up with TRBD1. Looked up from germline, CDR1 is LGHDT and CDR2 is YNNKEL (reference sequence). The CDR3 has 16 amino acids. The V gene end was trimmed by 4 bases and the J gene end by 5 bases; junction bases not matched to a gene: 13. The DNA of the CDR3 is TGTGCCAGCAGCCTGGGGCAGGGGGGCTTAGGGACTGAAGCTTTCTTT. Protein sequence: CASSLGQGGLGTEAFF.

The chain links TRBV18 to TRBJ1-6; 8 bases line up with TRBD1. CDR1 and CDR2 from the germline V gene are KGHSH and LQKENI. The CDR3 consists of 16 residues. V was clipped by 2 bases and J by 9 bases; unmatched bases: 9. The DNA of the CDR3 is TGTGCCAGCTCACCAGCCGGGACAGGTCGCCGTTCACCCCTCCACTTT. It specifies CASSPAGTGRRSPLHF.

This clonotype was counted a few times. The rearrangement uses TRBV2 and TRBJ1-1; D unresolved. Germline CDR1 SNHLY, CDR2 FYNNEI. The CDR3 totals 11 residues. CDR3 bases: TGTTGCTACATGGGGAACACTGAAGCTTTCTTT. Amino acid sequence: CCYMGNTEAFF.

The rearrangement links TRBV7-9 to TRBJ1-2; D not resolved. V was cut by 5 bases and J by 2 bases, with 12 bases left in between. The CDR3 is made up of 14 amino acids. Germline assignment: CDR1 SEHNR and CDR2 FQNEAQ (reference sequence). CDR3: CASSTSGVNYGYTF. CDR3 DNA: TGTGCCAGCAGCACCTCCGGGGTCAACTATGGCTACACCTTC.

The J gene is TRBJ2-5, the V gene TRBV4-2, with D perhaps matching TRBD1 or TRBD2 (6 bases each). V was trimmed by 4 bases and J by 5 bases, leaving 17 bases between them. The CDR3 is made up of 15 amino acids. CDR1 is LGHNA, CDR2 YNFKEQ, per germline. This CDR3 is CASSPELGGLETQYF. The CDR3 coding sequence is TGTGCCAGCAGCCCCGAACTGGGGGGCCTGGAGACCCAGTACTTC.

V is TRBV18 and J is TRBJ1-3, with D tentatively TRBD1 (5 bases). This CDR3 has 17 residues. Germline CDR1 reads KGHSH; CDR2 reads LQKENI. Trimming shortened V by 4 bases and J by 3 bases, and 19 bases separated the two germline ends. CDR3 nucleotides: TGTGCCAGCTCACAACAGGCCACCGAGGTCCTTGGAAACACCATATATTTT. It is translated as CASSQQATEVLGNTIYF.